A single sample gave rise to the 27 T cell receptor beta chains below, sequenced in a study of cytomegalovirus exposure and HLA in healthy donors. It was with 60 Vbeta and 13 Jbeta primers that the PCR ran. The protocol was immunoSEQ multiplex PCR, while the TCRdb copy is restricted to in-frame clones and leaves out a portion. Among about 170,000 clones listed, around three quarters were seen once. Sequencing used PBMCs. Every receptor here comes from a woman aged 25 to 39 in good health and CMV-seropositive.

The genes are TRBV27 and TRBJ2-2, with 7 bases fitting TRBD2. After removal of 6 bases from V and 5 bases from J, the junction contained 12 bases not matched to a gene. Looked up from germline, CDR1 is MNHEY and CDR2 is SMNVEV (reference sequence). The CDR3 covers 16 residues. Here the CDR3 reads CASRLAINPQTGELFF. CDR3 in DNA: TGTGCCAGCAGACTAGCGATTAATCCCCAAACCGGGGAGCTGTTTTTT.

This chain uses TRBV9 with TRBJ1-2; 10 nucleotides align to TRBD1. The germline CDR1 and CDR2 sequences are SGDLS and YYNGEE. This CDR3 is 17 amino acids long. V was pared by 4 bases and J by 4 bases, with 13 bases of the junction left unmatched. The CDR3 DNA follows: TGTGCCAGCAGCCCGGGGACAGGGGTAGCGGGGGCCTATGGCTACACCTTC. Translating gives CASSPGTGVAGAYGYTF.

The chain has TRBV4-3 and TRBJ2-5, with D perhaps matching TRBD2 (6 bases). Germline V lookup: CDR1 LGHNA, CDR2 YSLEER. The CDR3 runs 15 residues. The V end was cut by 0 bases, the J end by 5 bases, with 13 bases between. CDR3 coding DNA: TGCGCCAGCAGCCAAGATCGACTAGGATACGAGACCCAGTACTTC. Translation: CASSQDRLGYETQYF.

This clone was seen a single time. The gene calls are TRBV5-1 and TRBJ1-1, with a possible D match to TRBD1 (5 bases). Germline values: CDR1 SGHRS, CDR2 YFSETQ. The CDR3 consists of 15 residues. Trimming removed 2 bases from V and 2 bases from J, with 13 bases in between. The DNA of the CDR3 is TGCGCCAGCAGCTTTTCCAGGGAAGGAAACACTGAAGCTTTCTTT. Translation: CASSFSREGNTEAFF. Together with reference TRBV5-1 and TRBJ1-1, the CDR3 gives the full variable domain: KAGVTQTPRYLIKTRGQQVTLSCSPISGHRSVSWYQQTPGQGLQFLFEYFSETQRNKGNFPGRFSGRQFSNSRSEMNVSTLELGDSALYLCASSFSREGNTEAFFGQGTRLTVV.

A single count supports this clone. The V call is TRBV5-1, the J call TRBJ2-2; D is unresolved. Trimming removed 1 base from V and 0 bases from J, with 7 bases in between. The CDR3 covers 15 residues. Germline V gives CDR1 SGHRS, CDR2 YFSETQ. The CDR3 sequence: CASSLRSTNTGELFF. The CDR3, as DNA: TGCGCCAGCAGCTTGCGAAGCACGAACACCGGGGAGCTGTTTTTT.

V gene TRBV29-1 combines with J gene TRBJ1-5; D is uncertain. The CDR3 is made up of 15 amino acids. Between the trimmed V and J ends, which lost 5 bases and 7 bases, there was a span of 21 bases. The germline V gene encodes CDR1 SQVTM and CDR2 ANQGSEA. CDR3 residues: CSVSFGAAGYQPQHF. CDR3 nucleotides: TGCAGCGTTTCGTTTGGCGCGGCGGGATACCAGCCCCAGCATTTT.

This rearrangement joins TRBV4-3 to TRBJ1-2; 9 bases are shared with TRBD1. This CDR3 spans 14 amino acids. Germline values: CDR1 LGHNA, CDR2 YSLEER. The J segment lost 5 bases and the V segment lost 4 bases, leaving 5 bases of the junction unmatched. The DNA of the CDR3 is TGCGCCAGCAGCCGCAGGACAGGGGCTTATGGCTACACCTTC. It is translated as CASSRRTGAYGYTF.

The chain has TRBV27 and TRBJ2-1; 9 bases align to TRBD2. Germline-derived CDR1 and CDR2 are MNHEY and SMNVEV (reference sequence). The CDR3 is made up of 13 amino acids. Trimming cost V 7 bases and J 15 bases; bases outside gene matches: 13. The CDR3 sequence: CASTPAGGFERFF. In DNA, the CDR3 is TGTGCCAGCACTCCCGCGGGAGGGTTCGAACGGTTCTTC.

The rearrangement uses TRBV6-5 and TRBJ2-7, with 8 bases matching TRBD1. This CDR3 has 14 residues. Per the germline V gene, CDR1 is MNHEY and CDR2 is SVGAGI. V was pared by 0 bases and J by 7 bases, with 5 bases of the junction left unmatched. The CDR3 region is CASSYSVGQDEQYF. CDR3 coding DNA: TGTGCCAGCAGTTACTCGGTGGGACAGGATGAGCAGTACTTC.

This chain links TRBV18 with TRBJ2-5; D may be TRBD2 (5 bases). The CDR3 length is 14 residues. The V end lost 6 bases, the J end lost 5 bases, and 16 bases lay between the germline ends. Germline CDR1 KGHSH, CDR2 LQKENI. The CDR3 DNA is TGTGCCAGCTCTCTCGACGAGTCGGGGGAGACCCAGTACTTC. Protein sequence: CASSLDESGETQYF. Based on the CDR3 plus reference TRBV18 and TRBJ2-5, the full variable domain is NAGVMQNPRHLVRRRGQEARLRCSPMKGHSHVYWYRQLPEEGLKFMVYLQKENIIDESGMPKERFSAEFPKEGPSILRIQQVVRGDSAAYFCASSLDESGETQYFGPGTRLLVL.

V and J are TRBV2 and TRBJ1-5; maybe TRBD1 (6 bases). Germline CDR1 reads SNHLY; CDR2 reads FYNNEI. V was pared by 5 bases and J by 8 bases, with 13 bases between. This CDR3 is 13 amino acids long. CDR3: CASSLQGREPQHF. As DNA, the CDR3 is TGTGCCAGCAGTTTACAGGGACGGGAGCCCCAGCATTTT.

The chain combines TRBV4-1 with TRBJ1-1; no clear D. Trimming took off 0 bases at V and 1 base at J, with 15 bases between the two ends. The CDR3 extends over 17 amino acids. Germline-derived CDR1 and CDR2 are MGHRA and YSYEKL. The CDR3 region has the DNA TGCGCCAGCAGCCAAGACTTAAGCGAGGCGGCGAACACTGAAGCTTTCTTT. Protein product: CASSQDLSEAANTEAFF.

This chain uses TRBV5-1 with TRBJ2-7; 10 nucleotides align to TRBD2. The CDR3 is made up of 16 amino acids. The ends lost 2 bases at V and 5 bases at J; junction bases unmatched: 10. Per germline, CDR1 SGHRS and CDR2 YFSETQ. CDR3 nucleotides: TGCGCCAGCAGCTTCGCCGTACTAGCGGGAAGAGACGAGCAGTACTTC. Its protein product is CASSFAVLAGRDEQYF. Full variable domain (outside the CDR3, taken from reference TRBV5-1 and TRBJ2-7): KAGVTQTPRYLIKTRGQQVTLSCSPISGHRSVSWYQQTPGQGLQFLFEYFSETQRNKGNFPGRFSGRQFSNSRSEMNVSTLELGDSALYLCASSFAVLAGRDEQYFGPGTRLTVT.

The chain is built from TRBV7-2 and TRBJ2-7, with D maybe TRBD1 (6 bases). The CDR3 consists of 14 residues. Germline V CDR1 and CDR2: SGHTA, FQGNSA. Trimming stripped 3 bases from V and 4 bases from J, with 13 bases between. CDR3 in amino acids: CASSFSRQVYEQYF. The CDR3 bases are TGTGCCAGCAGCTTTTCCCGACAGGTGTACGAGCAGTACTTC.

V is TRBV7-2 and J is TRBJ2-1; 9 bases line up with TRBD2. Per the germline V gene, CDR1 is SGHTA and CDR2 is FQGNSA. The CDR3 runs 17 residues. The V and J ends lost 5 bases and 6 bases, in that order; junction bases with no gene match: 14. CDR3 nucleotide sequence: TGTGCCAGCAGCCTTCCCCCGGGACTAGCTGCAGCCAATGAGCAGTTCTTC. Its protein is CASSLPPGLAAANEQFF.

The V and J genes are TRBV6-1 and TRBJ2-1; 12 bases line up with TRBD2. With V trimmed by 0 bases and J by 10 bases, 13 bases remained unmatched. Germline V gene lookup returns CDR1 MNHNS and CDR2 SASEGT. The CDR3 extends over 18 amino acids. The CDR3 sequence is CASSEAARLAGAPGEQFF. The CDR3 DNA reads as TGTGCCAGCAGTGAAGCGGCGAGACTAGCGGGAGCACCGGGGGAGCAGTTCTTC.

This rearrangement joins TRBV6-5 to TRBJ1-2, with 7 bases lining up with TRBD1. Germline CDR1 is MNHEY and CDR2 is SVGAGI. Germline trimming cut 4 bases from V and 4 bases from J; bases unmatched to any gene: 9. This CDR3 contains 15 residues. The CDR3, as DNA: TGTGCCAGCAGTTCGACAGGGCGAGGGGGCTATGGCTACACCTTC. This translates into CASSSTGRGGYGYTF.

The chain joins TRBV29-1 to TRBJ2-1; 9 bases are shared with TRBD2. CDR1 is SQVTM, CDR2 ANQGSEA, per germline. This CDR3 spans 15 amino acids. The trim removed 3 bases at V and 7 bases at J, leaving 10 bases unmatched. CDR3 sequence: CSVELGGGARNEQFF. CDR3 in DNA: TGCAGCGTTGAGCTAGGCGGGGGGGCCAGGAATGAGCAGTTCTTC.

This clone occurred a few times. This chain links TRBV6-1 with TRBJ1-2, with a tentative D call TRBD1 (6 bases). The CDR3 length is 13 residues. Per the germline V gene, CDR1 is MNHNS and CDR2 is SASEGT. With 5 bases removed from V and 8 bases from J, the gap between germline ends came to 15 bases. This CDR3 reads CASSSPRGDGYTF. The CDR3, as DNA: TGTGCCAGCAGTAGCCCCAGGGGTGACGGCTACACCTTC.

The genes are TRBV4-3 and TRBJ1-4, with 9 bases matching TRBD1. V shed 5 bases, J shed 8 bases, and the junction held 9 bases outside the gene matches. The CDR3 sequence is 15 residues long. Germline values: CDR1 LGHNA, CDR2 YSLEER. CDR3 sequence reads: CASSAQGQGVEKLFF. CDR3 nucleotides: TGCGCCAGCAGCGCGCAGGGACAGGGAGTCGAAAAACTGTTTTTT.

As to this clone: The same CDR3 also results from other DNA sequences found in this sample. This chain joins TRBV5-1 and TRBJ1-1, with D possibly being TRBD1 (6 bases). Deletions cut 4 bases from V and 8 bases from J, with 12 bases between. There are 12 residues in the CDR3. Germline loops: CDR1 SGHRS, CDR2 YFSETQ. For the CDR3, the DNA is TGCGCCAGCAGCCTCACAGGGACAGAAGCTTTCTTT. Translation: CASSLTGTEAFF.

CDR3 protein: CASNPRGGRSHGYTF. The CDR3 DNA sequence: TGTGCCAGCAACCCCCGGGGGGGGAGGAGCCATGGCTACACCTTC. The chain employs TRBV6-5 and TRBJ1-2; D might be TRBD1 (5 bases). Germline CDR1 reads MNHEY; CDR2 reads SVGAGI. Deletions cut 7 bases from V and 6 bases from J, with 21 bases between. CDR3 length: 15 amino acids.

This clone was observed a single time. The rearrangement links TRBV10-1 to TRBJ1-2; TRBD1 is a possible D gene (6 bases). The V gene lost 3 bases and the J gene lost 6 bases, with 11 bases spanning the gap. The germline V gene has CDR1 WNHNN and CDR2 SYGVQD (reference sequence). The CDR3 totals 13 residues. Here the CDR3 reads CASSDQQGNGYTF. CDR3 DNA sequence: TGCGCCAGCAGTGATCAACAGGGTAATGGCTACACCTTC.

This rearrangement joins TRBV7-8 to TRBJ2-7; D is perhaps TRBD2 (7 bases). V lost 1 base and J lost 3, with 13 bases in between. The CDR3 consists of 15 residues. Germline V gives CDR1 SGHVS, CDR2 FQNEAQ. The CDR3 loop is CASSLERGAVYEQYF. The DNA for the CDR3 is TGTGCCAGCAGCTTAGAACGGGGGGCCGTCTACGAGCAGTACTTC.

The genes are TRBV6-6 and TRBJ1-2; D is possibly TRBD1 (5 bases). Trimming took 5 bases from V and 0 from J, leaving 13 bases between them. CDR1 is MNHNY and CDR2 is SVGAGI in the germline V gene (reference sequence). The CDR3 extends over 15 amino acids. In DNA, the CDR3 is TGTGCCAGCAGTGCGACAGCGACAGCTAACTATGGCTACACCTTC. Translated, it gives CASSATATANYGYTF.

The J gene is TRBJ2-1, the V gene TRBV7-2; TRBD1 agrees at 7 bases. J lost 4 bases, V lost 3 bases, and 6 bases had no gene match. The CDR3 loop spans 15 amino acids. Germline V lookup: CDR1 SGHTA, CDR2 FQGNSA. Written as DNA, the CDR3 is TGTGCCAGCAGCTTTAGGGACAGCCAATACAATGAGCAGTTCTTC. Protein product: CASSFRDSQYNEQFF.

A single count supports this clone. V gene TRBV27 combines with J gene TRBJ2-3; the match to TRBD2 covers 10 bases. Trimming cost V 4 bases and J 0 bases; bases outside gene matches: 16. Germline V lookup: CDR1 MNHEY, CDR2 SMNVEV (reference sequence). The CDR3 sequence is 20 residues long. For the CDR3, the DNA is TGTGCCAGCAGTTCCCTGGGACTAGCGACAATTGCCTCTAGCACAGATACGCAGTATTTT. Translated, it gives CASSSLGLATIASSTDTQYF.